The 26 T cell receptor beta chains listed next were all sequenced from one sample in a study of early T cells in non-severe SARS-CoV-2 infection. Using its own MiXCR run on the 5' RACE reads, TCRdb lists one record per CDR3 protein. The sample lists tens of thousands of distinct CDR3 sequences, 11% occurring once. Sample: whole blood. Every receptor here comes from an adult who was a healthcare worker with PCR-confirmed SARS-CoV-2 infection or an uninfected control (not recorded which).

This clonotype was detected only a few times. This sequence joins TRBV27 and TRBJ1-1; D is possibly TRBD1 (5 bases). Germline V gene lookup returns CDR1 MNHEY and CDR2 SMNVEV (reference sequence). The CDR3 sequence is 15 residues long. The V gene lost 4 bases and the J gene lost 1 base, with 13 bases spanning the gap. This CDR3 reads CASSSEWGRNTEAFF. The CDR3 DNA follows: TGTGCCAGCAGTTCAGAATGGGGGAGGAACACTGAAGCTTTCTTT.

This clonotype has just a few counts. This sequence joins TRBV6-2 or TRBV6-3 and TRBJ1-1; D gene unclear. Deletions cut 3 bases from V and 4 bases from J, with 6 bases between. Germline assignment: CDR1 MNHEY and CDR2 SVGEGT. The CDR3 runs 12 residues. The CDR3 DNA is TGTGCCAGCAGTTATGCTGGCACTGAAGCTTTCTTT. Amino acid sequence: CASSYAGTEAFF.

The CDR3 sequence is CASSVTGTSSYEQYF. CDR3 in DNA: TGTGCCAGCTCAGTCACCGGGACTAGCTCCTACGAGCAGTACTTC. The gene calls are TRBV18 and TRBJ2-7; 8 positions match TRBD2. This CDR3 has 15 residues. The V gene's germline CDR1 is KGHSH and CDR2 LQKENI. After removal of 5 bases from V and 0 bases from J, the junction contained 6 bases not matched to a gene.

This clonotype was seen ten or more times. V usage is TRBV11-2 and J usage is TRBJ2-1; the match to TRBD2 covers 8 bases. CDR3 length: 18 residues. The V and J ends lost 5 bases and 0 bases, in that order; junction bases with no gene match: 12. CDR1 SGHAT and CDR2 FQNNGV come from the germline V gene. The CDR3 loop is CASSLKRTAGGSYNEQFF. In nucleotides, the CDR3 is TGTGCCAGCAGCCTAAAGCGGACCGCGGGGGGCTCCTACAATGAGCAGTTCTTC. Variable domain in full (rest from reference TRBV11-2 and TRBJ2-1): EAGVAQSPRYKIIEKRQSVAFWCNPISGHATLYWYQQILGQGPKLLIQFQNNGVVDDSQLPKDRFSAERLKGVDSTLKIQPAKLEDSAVYLCASSLKRTAGGSYNEQFFGPGTRLTVL.

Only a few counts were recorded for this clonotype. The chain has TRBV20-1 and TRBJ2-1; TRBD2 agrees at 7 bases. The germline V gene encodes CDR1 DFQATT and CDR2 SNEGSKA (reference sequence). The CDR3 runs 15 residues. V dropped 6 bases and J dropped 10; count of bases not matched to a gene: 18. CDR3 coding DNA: TGCAGTGCCCCCATACCGGGACTAACGAATGACGAGCAGTTCTTC. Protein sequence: CSAPIPGLTNDEQFF.

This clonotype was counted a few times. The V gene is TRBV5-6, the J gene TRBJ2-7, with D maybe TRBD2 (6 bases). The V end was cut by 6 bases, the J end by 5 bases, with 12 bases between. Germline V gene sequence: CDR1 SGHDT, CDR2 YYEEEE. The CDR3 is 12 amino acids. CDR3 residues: CASTTWGDEQYF. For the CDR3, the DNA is TGTGCCAGCACCACTTGGGGGGACGAGCAGTACTTC.

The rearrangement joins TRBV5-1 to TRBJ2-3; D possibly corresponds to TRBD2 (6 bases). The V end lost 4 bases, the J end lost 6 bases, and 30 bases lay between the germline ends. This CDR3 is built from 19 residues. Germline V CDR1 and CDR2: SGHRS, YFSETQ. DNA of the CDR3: TGCGCCAGCAGCGTCTCACGCGCGCTACTAGCAGGACTCGGTGATACGCAGTATTTT. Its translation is CASSVSRALLAGLGDTQYF.

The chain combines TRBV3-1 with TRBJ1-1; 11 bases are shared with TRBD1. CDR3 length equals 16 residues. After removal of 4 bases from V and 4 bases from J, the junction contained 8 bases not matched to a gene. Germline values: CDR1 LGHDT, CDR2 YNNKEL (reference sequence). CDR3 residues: CASSLGTGGSSTEAFF. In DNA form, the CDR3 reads TGTGCCAGCAGCCTGGGGACAGGGGGAAGTTCCACTGAAGCTTTCTTT.

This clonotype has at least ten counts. The CDR3 DNA reads as TGTGCCACCAGTGACCCAGGACAGGGTATGAATGAAGCTTTCTTT. It codes for CATSDPGQGMNEAFF. The chain has TRBV24-1 and TRBJ1-1; 8 bases are shared with TRBD1. Germline assignment: CDR1 KGHDR and CDR2 SFDVKD. J was trimmed by 7 bases and V by 4 bases; bases with no gene match: 10. The CDR3 covers 15 residues.

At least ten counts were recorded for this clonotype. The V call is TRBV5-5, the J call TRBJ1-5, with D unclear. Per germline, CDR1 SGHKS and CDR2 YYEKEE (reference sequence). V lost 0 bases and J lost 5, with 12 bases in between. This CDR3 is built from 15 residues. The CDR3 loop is CASSLALPEHQPQHF. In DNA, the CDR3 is TGTGCCAGCAGCTTGGCGTTGCCGGAACATCAGCCCCAGCATTTT.

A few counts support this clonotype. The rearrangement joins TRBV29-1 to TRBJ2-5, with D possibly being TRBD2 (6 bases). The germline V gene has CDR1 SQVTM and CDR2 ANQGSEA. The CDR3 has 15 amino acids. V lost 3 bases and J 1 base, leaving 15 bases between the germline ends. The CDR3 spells CSVEGLPPLQETQYF. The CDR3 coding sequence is TGCAGCGTTGAGGGACTCCCTCCCCTCCAAGAGACCCAGTACTTC.

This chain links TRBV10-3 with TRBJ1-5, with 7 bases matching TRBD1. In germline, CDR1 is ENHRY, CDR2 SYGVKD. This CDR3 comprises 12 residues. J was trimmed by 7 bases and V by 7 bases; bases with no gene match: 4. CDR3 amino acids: CAIKGQQQPQHF. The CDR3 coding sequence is TGTGCCATCAAGGGACAGCAACAGCCCCAGCATTTT.

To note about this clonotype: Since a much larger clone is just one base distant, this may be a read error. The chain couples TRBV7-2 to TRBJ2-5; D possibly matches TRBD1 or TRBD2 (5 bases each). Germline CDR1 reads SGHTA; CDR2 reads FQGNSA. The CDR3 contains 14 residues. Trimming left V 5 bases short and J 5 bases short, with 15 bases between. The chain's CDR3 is CTSSPSAGTETQYF. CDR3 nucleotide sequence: TGTACCAGCAGCCCTTCGGCAGGGACGGAGACCCAGTACTTC.

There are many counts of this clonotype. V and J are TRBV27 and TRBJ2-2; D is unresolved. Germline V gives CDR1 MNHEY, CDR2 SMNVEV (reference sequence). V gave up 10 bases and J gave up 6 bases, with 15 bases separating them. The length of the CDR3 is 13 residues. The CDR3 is CATAFFASGELFF. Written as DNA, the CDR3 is TGTGCCACCGCTTTCTTTGCGTCCGGGGAGCTGTTTTTT.

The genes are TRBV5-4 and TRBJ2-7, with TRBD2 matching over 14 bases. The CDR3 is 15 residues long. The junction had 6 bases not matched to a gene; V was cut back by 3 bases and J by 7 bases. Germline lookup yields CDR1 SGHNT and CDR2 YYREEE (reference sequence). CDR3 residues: CASSSTSGGAKEQYF. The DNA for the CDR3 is TGTGCCAGCAGCTCGACTAGCGGGGGGGCGAAGGAGCAGTACTTC.

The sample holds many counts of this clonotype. DNA of the CDR3: TGTGCCAGCAGCTCACTGGGCCATCACAATGAGCAGTTCTTC. Protein product: CASSSLGHHNEQFF. The chain recombines TRBV7-9 with TRBJ2-1; D remains unclear. Germline CDR1 and CDR2: SEHNR and FQNEAQ (reference sequence). V was trimmed by 4 bases and J by 5 bases, leaving 12 bases between them. The CDR3 runs to 14 residues.

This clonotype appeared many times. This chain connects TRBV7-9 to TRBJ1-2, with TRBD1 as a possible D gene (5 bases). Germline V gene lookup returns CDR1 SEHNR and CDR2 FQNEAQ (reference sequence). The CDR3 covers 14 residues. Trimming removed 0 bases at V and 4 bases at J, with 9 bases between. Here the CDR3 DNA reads TGTGCCAGCAGCTTAGCAAGGGGTAGCTATGGCTACACCTTC. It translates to CASSLARGSYGYTF.

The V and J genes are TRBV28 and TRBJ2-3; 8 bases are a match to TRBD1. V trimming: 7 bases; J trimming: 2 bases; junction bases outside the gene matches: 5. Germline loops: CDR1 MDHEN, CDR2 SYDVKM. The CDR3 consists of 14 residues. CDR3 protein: CASTPGQDTDTQYF. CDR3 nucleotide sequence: TGTGCCAGCACTCCGGGACAGGACACAGATACGCAGTATTTT. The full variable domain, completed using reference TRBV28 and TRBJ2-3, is DVKVTQSSRYLVKRTGEKVFLECVQDMDHENMFWYRQDPGLGLRLIYFSYDVKMKEKGDIPEGYSVSREKKERFSLILESASTNQTSMYLCASTPGQDTDTQYFGPGTRLTVL.

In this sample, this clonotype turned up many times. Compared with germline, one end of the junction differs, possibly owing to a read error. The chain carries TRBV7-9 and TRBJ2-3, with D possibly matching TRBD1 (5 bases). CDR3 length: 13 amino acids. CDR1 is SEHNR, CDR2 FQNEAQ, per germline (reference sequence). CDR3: CASSLGPTGTQYF. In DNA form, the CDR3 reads TGTGCCAGCAGCTTGGGCCCCACAGGTACGCAGTATTTT.

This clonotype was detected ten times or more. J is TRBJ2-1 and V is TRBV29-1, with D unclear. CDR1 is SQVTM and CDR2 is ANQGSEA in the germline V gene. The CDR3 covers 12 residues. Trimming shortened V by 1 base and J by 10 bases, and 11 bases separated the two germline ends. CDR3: CSVEGVNREQFF. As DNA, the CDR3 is TGCAGCGTTGAAGGAGTCAATCGGGAGCAGTTCTTC.

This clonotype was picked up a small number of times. The CDR3 here is CSAGTAIAGGPGTDTQYF. CDR3 bases: TGCAGTGCTGGAACCGCCATAGCGGGAGGTCCTGGCACAGATACGCAGTATTTT. The chain carries TRBV20-1 and TRBJ2-3; 10 positions match TRBD2. The germline V gene encodes CDR1 DFQATT and CDR2 SNEGSKA (reference sequence). CDR3 length: 18 amino acids. Germline trimming cut 5 bases from V and 1 base from J; bases unmatched to any gene: 15.

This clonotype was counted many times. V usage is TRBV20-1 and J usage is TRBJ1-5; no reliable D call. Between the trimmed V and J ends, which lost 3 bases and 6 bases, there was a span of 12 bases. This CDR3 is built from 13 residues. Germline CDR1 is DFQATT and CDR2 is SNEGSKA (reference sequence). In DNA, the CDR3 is TGCAGTGCTAGTATCCTGGCGGCTCAGCCCCAGCATTTT. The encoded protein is CSASILAAQPQHF.

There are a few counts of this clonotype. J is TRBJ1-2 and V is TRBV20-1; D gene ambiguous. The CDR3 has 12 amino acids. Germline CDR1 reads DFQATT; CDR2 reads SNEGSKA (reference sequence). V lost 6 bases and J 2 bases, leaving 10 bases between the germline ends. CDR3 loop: CSAVPLNYGYTF. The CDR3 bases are TGCAGTGCAGTTCCCTTAAACTATGGCTACACCTTC.

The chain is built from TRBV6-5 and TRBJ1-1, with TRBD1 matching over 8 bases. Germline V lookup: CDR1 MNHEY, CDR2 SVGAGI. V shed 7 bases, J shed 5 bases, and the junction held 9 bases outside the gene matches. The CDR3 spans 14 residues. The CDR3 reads CASIADRGKTEAFF. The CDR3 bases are TGTGCCAGCATCGCAGACAGGGGAAAGACTGAAGCTTTCTTT.

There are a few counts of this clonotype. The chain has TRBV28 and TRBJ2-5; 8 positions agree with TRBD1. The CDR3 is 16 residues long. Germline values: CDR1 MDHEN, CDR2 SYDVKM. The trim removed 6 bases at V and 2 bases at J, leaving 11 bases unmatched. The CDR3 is CASSRLGQGRQETQYF. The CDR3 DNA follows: TGTGCCAGCAGCCGGCTCGGACAGGGTAGGCAAGAGACCCAGTACTTC.

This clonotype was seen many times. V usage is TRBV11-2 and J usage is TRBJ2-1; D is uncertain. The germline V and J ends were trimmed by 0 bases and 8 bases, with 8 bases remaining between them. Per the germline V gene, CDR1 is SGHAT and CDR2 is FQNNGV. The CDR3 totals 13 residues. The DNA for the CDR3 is TGTGCCAGCAGCTTAGACCAGGCGGATGAGCAGTTCTTC. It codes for CASSLDQADEQFF.